This passage covers 5 T cell receptor beta chains from one sample sequenced in a study of T cell responses to AZD1222 COVID-19 vaccine. Generated by immunoSEQ multiplex PCR, the TCRdb table keeps only in-frame clones and is missing some. This table holds around 60,000 clones, 85% to 90% found once. Sequencing was performed on peripheral blood, taken on day 0 of AZD1222 vaccination. Receptor source: an adult in good health.

This clone appeared a few times. V is TRBV5-1 and J is TRBJ2-1; 7 bases align to TRBD2. Trimming removed 2 bases from V and 0 bases from J; junction bases left unmatched: 5. This CDR3 region has 16 residues. In germline, CDR1 is SGHRS, CDR2 YFSETQ. CDR3 DNA sequence: TGCGCCAGCAGCTTCGGCGCGGGAGACTCCTACAATGAGCAGTTCTTC. As protein: CASSFGAGDSYNEQFF. The full variable domain, in which reference TRBV5-1 and TRBJ2-1 provide the parts outside the CDR3, is KAGVTQTPRYLIKTRGQQVTLSCSPISGHRSVSWYQQTPGQGLQFLFEYFSETQRNKGNFPGRFSGRQFSNSRSEMNVSTLELGDSALYLCASSFGAGDSYNEQFFGPGTRLTVL.

This chain connects TRBV7-9 to TRBJ1-1; TRBD1 is a possible D gene (5 bases). The V gene's germline CDR1 is SEHNR and CDR2 FQNEAQ (reference sequence). This CDR3 has 13 amino acids. V lost 5 bases and J lost 4, with 11 bases in between. CDR3 loop: CASSLGEGTEAFF. The CDR3 coding sequence is TGTGCCAGCAGCCTAGGGGAGGGCACTGAAGCTTTCTTT.

This clone was seen a single time. V is TRBV3-1 (or the pseudogene TRBV3-2) and J is TRBJ2-5; possibly TRBD2 for D (5 bases). This CDR3 spans 13 amino acids. Trimming left V 3 bases short and J 5 bases short, with 10 bases between. Germline CDR1 LGHDT, CDR2 YNNKEL (reference sequence). CDR3 loop: CASSQRTGETQYF. The CDR3 nucleotides are TGTGCCAGCAGCCAGCGGACTGGGGAGACCCAGTACTTC.

The rearrangement joins TRBV6-5 to TRBJ2-3; TRBD2 agrees at 7 bases. The J segment lost 2 bases and the V segment lost 6 bases, leaving 8 bases of the junction unmatched. The V gene's germline CDR1 is MNHEY and CDR2 SVGAGI. The CDR3 spans 15 residues. The CDR3 region has the DNA TGTGCCAGCAGGGGGTGGGGGGGAGCCACAGATACGCAGTATTTT. Translating gives CASRGWGGATDTQYF.

The chain carries TRBV12-5 and TRBJ1-6; TRBD1 aligns across 9 bases. Trimming at V came to 1 base and at J to 9 bases, leaving 7 bases not matched to a gene. The CDR3 covers 16 residues. CDR1 is LGHNT, CDR2 FRNRAP, per germline. CDR3 DNA sequence: TGTGCTAGTGGTTTGGCCACACAGGGGGCGGCTTCACCCCTCCACTTT. Amino acid sequence: CASGLATQGAASPLHF.